This T cell receptor (beta chain) was retrieved from a study of blood T cell repertoires in COVID-19. Measured with immunoSEQ multiplex PCR; TCRdb has only the in-frame clones, and not every one. The table lists tens of thousands of clones, roughly 88% of them singletons. The CDR3 is 13 residues long. CDR1 is KGHSY and CDR2 is FQNENV in the germline V gene. V was cut by 1 base and J by 3 bases, with 6 bases left in between. Sequenced: peripheral blood. The chain employs TRBV16 and TRBJ1-1; TRBD1 is a possible D gene (6 bases). The receptor's source is a man aged 50 or older with active or convalescent COVID-19. CDR3 protein: CASSQYRDTEAFF. In nucleotides, the CDR3 is TGTGCCAGCAGCCAATACAGGGACACTGAAGCTTTCTTT.